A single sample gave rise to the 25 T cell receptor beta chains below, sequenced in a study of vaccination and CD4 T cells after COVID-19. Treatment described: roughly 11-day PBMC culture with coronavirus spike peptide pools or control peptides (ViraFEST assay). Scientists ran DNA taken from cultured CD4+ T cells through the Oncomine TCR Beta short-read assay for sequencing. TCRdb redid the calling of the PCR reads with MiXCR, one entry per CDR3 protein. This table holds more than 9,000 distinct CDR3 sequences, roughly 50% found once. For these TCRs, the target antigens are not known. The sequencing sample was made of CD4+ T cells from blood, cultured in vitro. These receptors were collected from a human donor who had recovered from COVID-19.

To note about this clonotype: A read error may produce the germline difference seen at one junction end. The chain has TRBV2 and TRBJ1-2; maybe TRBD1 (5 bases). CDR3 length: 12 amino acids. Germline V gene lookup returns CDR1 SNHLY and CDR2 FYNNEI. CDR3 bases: TGTGCCAGCGGTGACAGTAACTATGGCTACACCTTC. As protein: CASGDSNYGYTF. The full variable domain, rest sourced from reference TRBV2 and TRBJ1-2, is EPEVTQTPSHQVTQMGQEVILRCVPISNHLYFYWYRQILGQKVEFLVSFYNNEISEKSEIFDDQFSVERPDGSNFTLKIRSTKLEDSAMYFCASGDSNYGYTFGSGTRLTVV.

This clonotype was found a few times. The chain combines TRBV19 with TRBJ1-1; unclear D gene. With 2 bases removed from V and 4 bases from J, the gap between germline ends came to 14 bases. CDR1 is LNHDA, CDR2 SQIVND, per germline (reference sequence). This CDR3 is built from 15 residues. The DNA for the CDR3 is TGTGCCAGTAGTATAAGGGAAGGAGTGGGCACTGAAGCTTTCTTT. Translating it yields CASSIREGVGTEAFF.

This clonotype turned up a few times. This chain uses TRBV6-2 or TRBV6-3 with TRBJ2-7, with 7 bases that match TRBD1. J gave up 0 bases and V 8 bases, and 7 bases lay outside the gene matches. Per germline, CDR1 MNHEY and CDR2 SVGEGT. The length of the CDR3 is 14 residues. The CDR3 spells CASRKRDSSYEQYF. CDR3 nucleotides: TGTGCCAGCCGAAAGAGGGACAGCTCCTACGAGCAGTACTTC.

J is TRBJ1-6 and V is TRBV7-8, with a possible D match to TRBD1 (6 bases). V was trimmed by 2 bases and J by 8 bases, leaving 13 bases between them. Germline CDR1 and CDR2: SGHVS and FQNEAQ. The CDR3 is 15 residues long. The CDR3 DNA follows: TGTGCCAGCAGCTTAAACAGGGAACGGTATTCACCCCTCCACTTT. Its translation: CASSLNRERYSPLHF.

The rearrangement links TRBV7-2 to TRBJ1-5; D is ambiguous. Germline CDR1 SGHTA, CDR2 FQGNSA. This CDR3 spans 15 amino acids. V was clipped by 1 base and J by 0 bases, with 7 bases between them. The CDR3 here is CASSLVVFSNQPQHF. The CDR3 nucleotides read TGTGCCAGCAGCTTAGTCGTGTTTAGCAATCAGCCCCAGCATTTT.

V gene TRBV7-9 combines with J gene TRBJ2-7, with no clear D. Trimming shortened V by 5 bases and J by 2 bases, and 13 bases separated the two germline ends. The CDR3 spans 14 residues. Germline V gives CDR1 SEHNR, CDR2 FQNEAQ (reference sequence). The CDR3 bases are TGTGCCAGCAGCCCATACATTTCAGCCTACGAGCAGTACTTC. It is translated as CASSPYISAYEQYF.

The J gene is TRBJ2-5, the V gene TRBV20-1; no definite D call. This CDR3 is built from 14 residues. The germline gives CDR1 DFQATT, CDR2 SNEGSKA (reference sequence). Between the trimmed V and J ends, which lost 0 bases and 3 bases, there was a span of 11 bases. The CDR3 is CSARDRRVEETQYF. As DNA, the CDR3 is TGCAGTGCTAGAGATCGTAGGGTGGAAGAGACCCAGTACTTC.

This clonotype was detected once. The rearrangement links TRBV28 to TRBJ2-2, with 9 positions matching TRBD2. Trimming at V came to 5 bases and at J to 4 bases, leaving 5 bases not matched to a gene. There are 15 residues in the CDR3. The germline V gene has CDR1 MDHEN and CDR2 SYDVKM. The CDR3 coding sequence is TGTGCCAGCAGTGACGGGACTAGCTTCACCGGGGAGCTGTTTTTT. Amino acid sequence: CASSDGTSFTGELFF.

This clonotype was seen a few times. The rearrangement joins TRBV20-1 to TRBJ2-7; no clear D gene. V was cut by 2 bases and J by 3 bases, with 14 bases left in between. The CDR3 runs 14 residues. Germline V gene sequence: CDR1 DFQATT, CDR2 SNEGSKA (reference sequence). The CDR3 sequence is CSARRQYGNYEQYF. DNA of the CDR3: TGCAGTGCTAGACGGCAGTACGGTAACTACGAGCAGTACTTC.

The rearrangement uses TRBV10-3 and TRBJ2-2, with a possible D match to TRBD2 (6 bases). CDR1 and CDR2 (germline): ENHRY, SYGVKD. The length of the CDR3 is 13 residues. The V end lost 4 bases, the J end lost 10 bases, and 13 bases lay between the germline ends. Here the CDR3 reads CAISAGSSAELFF. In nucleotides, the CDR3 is TGTGCCATCAGTGCCGGCTCTAGCGCGGAGCTGTTTTTT.

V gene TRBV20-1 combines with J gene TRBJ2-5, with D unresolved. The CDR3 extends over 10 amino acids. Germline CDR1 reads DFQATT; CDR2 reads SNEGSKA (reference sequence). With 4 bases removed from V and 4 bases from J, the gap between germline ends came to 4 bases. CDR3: CSATGETQYF. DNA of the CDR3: TGCAGTGCTACTGGAGAGACCCAGTACTTC.

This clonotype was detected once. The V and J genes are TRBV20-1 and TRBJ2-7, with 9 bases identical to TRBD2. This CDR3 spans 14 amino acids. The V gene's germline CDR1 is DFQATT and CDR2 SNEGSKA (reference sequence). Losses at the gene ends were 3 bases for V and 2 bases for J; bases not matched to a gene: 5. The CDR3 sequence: CSARISGGTYEQYF. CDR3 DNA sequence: TGCAGTGCTAGGATTAGCGGGGGTACCTACGAGCAGTACTTC.

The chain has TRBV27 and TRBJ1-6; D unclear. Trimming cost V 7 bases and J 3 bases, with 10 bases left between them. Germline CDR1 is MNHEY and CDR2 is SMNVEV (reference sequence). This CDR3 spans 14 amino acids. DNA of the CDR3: TGTGCCAGCACCCGGAGCGGCTATAATTCACCCCTCCACTTT. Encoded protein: CASTRSGYNSPLHF.

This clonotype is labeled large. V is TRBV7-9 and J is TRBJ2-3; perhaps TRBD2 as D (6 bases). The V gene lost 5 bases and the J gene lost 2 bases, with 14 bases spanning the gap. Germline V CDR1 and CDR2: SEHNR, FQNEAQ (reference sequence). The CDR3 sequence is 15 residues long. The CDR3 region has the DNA TGTGCCAGCAGCGATATCGGGAGAAACACAGATACGCAGTATTTT. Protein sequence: CASSDIGRNTDTQYF.

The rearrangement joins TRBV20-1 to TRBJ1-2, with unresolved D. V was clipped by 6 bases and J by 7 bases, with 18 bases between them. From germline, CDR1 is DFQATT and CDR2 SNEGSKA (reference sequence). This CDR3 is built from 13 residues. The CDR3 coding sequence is TGCAGTGCCCAGACGATGGGTCTGGTTGGCTACACCTTC. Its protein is CSAQTMGLVGYTF.

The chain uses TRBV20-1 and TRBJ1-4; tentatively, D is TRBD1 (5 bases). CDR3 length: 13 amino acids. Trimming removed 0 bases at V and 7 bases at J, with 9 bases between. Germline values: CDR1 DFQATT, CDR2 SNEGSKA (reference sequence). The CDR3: CSARDRDLEKLFF. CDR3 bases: TGCAGTGCTAGAGATAGGGACCTTGAAAAACTGTTTTTT.

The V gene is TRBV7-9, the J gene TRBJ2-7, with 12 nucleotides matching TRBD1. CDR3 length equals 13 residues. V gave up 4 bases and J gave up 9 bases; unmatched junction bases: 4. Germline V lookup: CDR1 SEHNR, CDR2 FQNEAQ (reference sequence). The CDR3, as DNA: TGTGCCAGCAGCTGGGGGACAGGGGGCGGGCAGTACTTC. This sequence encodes CASSWGTGGGQYF.

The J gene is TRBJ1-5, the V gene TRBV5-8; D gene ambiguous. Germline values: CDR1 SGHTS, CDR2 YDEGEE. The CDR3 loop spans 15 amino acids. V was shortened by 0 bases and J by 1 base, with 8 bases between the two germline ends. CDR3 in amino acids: CASSLAVKSNQPQHF. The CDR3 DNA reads TGTGCCAGCAGCTTGGCGGTCAAGAGCAATCAGCCCCAGCATTTT.

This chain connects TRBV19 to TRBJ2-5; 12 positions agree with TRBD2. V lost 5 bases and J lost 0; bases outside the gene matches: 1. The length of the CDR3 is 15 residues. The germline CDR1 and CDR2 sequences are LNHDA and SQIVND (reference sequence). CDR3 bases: TGTGCCAGTAGTCTAGCGGGGGGGTACCAAGAGACCCAGTACTTC. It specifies CASSLAGGYQETQYF.

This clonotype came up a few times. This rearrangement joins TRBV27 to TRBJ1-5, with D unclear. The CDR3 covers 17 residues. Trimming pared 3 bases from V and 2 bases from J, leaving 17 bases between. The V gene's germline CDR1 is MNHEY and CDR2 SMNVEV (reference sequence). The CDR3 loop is CASSFQQIRVGNQPQHF. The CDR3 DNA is TGTGCCAGCAGTTTCCAGCAGATCCGGGTCGGCAATCAGCCCCAGCATTTT.

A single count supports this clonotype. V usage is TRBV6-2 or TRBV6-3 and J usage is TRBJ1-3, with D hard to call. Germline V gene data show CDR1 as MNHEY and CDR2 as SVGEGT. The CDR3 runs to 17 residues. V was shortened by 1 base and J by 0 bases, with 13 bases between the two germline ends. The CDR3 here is CASSYFGRRASGNTIYF. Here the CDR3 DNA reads TGTGCCAGCAGTTACTTCGGCCGGCGGGCCTCTGGAAACACCATATATTTT.

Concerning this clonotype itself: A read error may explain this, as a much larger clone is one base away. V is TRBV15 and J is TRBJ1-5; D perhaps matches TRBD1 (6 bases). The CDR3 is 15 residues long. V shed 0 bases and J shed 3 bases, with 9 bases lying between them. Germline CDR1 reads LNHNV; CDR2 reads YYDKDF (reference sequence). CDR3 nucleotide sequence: TGTGCCACCAGCAGAGATGCAGGGGCCAATCAGCCCCAGCATTTT. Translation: CATSRDAGANQPQHF.

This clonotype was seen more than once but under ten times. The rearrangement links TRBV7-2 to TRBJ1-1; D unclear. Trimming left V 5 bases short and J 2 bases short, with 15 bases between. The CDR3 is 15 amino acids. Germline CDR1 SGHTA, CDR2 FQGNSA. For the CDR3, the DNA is TGTGCCAGCAGCCCCCAGGCCGGGTTTAACACTGAAGCTTTCTTT. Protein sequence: CASSPQAGFNTEAFF.

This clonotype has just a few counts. The CDR3 DNA reads as TGTGCCAGCAGCTCCCCGAGGGGGAGGTCCAACACCGGGGAGCTGTTTTTT. Translating it yields CASSSPRGRSNTGELFF. The chain joins TRBV11-1 to TRBJ2-2; the D call may be TRBD1 or TRBD2 (6 bases each). V was clipped by 4 bases and J by 2 bases, with 17 bases between them. In germline, CDR1 is SGHAT, CDR2 FQDESV (reference sequence). The CDR3 is 17 amino acids. The full variable domain, completed using reference TRBV11-1 and TRBJ2-2, is EAEVAQSPRYKITEKSQAVAFWCDPISGHATLYWYRQILGQGPELLVQFQDESVVDDSQLPKDRFSAERLKGVDSTLKIQPAELGDSAMYLCASSSPRGRSNTGELFFGEGSRLTVL.

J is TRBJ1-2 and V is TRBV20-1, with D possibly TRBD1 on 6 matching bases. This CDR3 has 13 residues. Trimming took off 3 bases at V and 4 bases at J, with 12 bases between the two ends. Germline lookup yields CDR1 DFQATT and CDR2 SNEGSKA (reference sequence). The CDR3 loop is CSARTGKIYGYTF. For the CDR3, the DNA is TGCAGTGCTAGGACAGGAAAAATCTATGGCTACACCTTC.